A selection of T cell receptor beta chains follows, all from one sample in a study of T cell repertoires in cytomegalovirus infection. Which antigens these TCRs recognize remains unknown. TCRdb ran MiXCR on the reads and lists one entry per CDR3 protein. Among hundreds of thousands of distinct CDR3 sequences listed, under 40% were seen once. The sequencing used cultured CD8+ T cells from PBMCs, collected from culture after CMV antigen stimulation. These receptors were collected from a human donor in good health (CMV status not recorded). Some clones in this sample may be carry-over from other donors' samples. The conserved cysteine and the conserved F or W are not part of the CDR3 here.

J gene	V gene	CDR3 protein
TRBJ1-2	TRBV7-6	ASSNKEGYRDYGYT
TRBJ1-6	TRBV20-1	SALGQGWYSPLH
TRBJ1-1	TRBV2	AARENTEAF
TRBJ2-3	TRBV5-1	ASSSEFPGTGGPDTQY
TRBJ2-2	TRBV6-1	ASSGDSTGELF
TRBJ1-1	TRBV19	ATWGGYTEAF
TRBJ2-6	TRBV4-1	ASSHQDRGMSGANVLT
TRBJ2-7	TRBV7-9	ASSFGEGYEQY
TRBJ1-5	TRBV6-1	ASSEADRENQPQH
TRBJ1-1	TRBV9	ASSVATEAF
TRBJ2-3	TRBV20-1	SAQRGLARDTQY
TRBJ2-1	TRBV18	ASSPEGVRPYNEQF
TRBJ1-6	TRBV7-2	ASSLEGQKSSYNSPLH
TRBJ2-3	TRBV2	ASSEVDTSGVGDTQY
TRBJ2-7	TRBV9	ASSSSDRAPYEQY
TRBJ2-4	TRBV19	ASSIWDRENIQY
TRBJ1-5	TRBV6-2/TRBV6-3	ASSGQGGYSNQPQH
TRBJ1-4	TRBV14	ASSFGQGGVKLF
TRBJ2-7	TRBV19	ASNQRGGYEQY
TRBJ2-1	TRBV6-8	ASRGGLAGIYNEQF
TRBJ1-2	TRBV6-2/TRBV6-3	ASSYSRETGYGYT
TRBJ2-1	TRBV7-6	ASSINSYNEQF
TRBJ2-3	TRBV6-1	ASTRGAQADTQY
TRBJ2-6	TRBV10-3	AISARDRKSSGANVLT
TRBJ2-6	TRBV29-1	SVEDRTGPGANVLT
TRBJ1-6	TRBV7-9	ASSRDRSSYNSPLH
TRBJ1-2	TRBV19	ASTQEAAGLDGYT
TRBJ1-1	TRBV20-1	SARDRGQNTEAF
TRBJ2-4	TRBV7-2	ASSSETSGSKNIQY
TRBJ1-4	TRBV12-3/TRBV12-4	ASSWDSPYEKLF
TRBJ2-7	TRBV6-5	ASSYGVSAYEQY
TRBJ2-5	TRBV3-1	ASSPWSTGAQETQY
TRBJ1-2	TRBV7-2	ATAGEIQGGYGYT
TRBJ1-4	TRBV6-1	ASRPRAHPWGGLDEKLF
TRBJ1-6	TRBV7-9	ASSRQGSSSDFYNSPLH
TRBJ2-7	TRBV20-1	SARISGAHEQY
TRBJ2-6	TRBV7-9	ASSDQQGPFVSGANVLT
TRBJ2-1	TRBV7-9	ASSLAGFHNEQF
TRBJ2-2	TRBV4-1	ASSQDPPATVNTGELF
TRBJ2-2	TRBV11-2	VSLYSGELF
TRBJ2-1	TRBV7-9	ASSFPLRGFEQF
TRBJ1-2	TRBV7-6	ASSLDGGTIYGYT
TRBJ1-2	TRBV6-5	ASSYYRDYGYT
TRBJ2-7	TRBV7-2	AITLGLSYEQY
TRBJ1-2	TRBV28	ASREATGGYPLWGYT
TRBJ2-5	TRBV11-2	ASSLEVGAGETQY
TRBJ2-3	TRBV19	ASSSEGASTDMQY
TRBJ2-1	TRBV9	ASSGTGTPSSYNEQF
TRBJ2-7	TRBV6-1	ASTGRGKLEQY
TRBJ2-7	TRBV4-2	ASSQPDREESYEQY
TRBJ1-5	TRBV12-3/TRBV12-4	ASSFIRGGSNQPQH
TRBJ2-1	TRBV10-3	AISEPGQGAYNEQF
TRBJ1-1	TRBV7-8	ASSLTFPGTEAF